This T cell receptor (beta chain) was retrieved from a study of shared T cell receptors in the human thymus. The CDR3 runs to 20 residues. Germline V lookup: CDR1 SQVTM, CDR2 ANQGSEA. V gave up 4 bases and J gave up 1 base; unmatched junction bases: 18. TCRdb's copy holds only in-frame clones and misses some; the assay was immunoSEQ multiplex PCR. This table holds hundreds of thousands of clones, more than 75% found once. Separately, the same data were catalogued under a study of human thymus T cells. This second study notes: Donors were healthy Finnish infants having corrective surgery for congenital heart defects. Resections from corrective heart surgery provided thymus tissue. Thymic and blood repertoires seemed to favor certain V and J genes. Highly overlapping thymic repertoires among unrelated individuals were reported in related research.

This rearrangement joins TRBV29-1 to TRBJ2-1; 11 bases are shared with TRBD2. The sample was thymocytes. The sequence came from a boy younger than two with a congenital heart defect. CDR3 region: CSVARNSGRALWRSYNEQFF. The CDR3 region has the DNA TGCAGCGTTGCTCGCAATAGCGGGAGGGCTTTATGGAGGTCCTACAATGAGCAGTTCTTC.